The T cell receptor beta chain described here comes from a study of glioma-infiltrating T cells after dendritic cell vaccination. Across the study: Patients received three intradermal dendritic cell vaccine injections at biweekly intervals.

As for this clone: Its antigen is currently unknown.

General study points: Estimated pretreatment TIL content predicted outcome after dendritic cell vaccination. TCR clonality showed no direct relationship with survival.

TCRB CDR3 was amplified from 2 ug genomic DNA or less. TCRdb's copy holds only in-frame clones and misses some; the assay was immunoSEQ multiplex PCR. This table holds over 80,000 clones, 80% to 90% found once. The time point was: after dendritic cell vaccination, including at tumor progression/relapse. The sequences come from blood, collected after dendritic cell vaccination. The TCR was taken from a human donor with glioblastoma.

The CDR3 spells CAIAYGRADGTDTQYF. CDR3 coding DNA: TGTGCCATCGCTTACGGGAGGGCCGATGGCACAGATACGCAGTATTTT. This chain links TRBV10-3 with TRBJ2-3; 8 bases are a match to TRBD2. Losses at the gene ends were 8 bases for V and 1 base for J; bases not matched to a gene: 11. The CDR3 has 16 amino acids. CDR1 and CDR2 (germline): ENHRY, SYGVKD.